These 24 T cell receptor beta chains came from one sample sequenced in a study of blood T cell repertoires in COVID-19. Sequenced by immunoSEQ multiplex PCR; TCRdb stores in-frame clones only, minus some. The sample holds 250,000 or so clones, roughly 89% seen once. Source material: peripheral blood. The receptor source for this set is a woman in her fifties or sixties with COVID-19, enrolled during active disease.

This rearrangement joins TRBV7-9 to TRBJ2-5; D perhaps matches TRBD1 (6 bases). Trimming stripped 3 bases from V and 2 bases from J, with 13 bases between. This CDR3 has 15 residues. Germline values: CDR1 SEHNR, CDR2 FQNEAQ (reference sequence). The CDR3 DNA sequence: TGTGCCAGCAGCTTTTGGACAGCCAATCAAGAGACCCAGTACTTC. Its translation is CASSFWTANQETQYF.

The rearrangement links TRBV3-1 (or the pseudogene TRBV3-2) to TRBJ1-2, with no clear D. Looked up from germline, CDR1 is LGHDT and CDR2 is YNNKEL (reference sequence). V was trimmed by 4 bases and J by 0 bases, leaving 9 bases between them. The CDR3 totals 14 residues. CDR3 nucleotide sequence: TGTGCCAGCAGCCGGGCAGAGACTAACTATGGCTACACCTTC. Protein sequence: CASSRAETNYGYTF.

This clone has a single count. The J gene is TRBJ1-4, the V gene TRBV30, with a possible D match to TRBD1 (5 bases). Trimming removed 2 bases from V and 4 bases from J, with 11 bases in between. The CDR3 is 14 amino acids. Per germline, CDR1 GTSNPN and CDR2 SVGIG (reference sequence). In DNA, the CDR3 is TGTGCCTGGAGTACTAACAGGAATAATGAAAAACTGTTTTTT. It yields the protein CAWSTNRNNEKLFF.

The chain uses TRBV19 and TRBJ2-2; 7 positions match TRBD2. Germline loops: CDR1 LNHDA, CDR2 SQIVND (reference sequence). V was clipped by 3 bases and J by 5 bases; unmatched bases: 6. This CDR3 is built from 15 residues. DNA of the CDR3: TGTGCCAGTAGTATCACCCCCGGGGGGACCGGGGAGCTGTTTTTT. Protein product: CASSITPGGTGELFF. The full variable domain, its missing parts supplied by reference TRBV19 and TRBJ2-2, is DGGITQSPKYLFRKEGQNVTLSCEQNLNHDAMYWYRQDPGQGLRLIYYSQIVNDFQKGDIAEGYSVSREKKESFPLTVTSAQKNPTAFYLCASSITPGGTGELFFGEGSRLTVL.

This clone came up once. The chain carries TRBV11-2 and TRBJ1-2; possible D gene TRBD1, 6 bases. The V and J ends lost 0 bases and 2 bases respectively, with 13 bases between them. This CDR3 is built from 16 residues. Germline CDR1 is SGHAT and CDR2 is FQNNGV. CDR3 protein: CASSLEPHTGNYGYTF. CDR3 DNA: TGTGCCAGCAGCTTAGAACCCCACACAGGGAACTATGGCTACACCTTC.

In its sample, this clone was seen once. V gene TRBV19 combines with J gene TRBJ1-2; 8 nucleotides agree with TRBD1. J gave up 1 base and V 5 bases, and 6 bases lay outside the gene matches. The CDR3 covers 15 residues. CDR1 LNHDA and CDR2 SQIVND come from the germline V gene (reference sequence). The CDR3 nucleotides read TGTGCCAGTAGTTCTGGAGACAGGGGTAACTATGGCTACACCTTC. Its protein product is CASSSGDRGNYGYTF.

The genes are TRBV5-1 and TRBJ2-3, with D perhaps TRBD1 (5 bases). CDR1 and CDR2 (germline): SGHRS, YFSETQ. This CDR3 comprises 17 residues. The V end was cut by 1 base, the J end by 0 bases, with 15 bases between. CDR3 in amino acids: CASSLSQALASTDTQYF. The DNA of the CDR3 is TGCGCCAGCAGCTTGTCACAGGCCCTTGCTAGCACAGATACGCAGTATTTT.

The chain links TRBV29-1 to TRBJ1-1; D unresolved. CDR1 is SQVTM, CDR2 ANQGSEA, per germline. The CDR3 has 13 residues. V was clipped by 8 bases and J by 0 bases, with 13 bases between them. DNA for the CDR3: TGCAGCTTCAGGAGGAACATGAACACTGAAGCTTTCTTT. This gives the protein CSFRRNMNTEAFF.

J is TRBJ1-1 and V is TRBV5-4; possible D gene TRBD1, 5 bases. Germline V gene sequence: CDR1 SGHNT, CDR2 YYREEE (reference sequence). This CDR3 comprises 12 residues. V was pared by 2 bases and J by 6 bases, with 8 bases between. Here the CDR3 DNA reads TGTGCCAGCAGCTTCGGAGGGGCTGAAGCTTTCTTT. Its translation is CASSFGGAEAFF.

The genes are TRBV6-1 and TRBJ2-7; 9 bases are a match to TRBD1. Trimming cost V 1 base and J 5 bases; bases outside gene matches: 3. The CDR3 loop spans 14 amino acids. Germline CDR1 and CDR2: MNHNS and SASEGT. In DNA, the CDR3 is TGTGCCAGCAGTGAAGAGTACAGGGGGCACGAGCAGTACTTC. This sequence encodes CASSEEYRGHEQYF.

The V and J genes are TRBV7-2 and TRBJ2-5; weak D call: TRBD1 (6 bases). The CDR3 is 15 residues long. V gave up 3 bases and J gave up 1 base, with 12 bases separating them. Germline values: CDR1 SGHTA, CDR2 FQGNSA. The CDR3 is CASSFPAGAQETQYF. DNA for the CDR3: TGTGCCAGCAGCTTCCCCGCAGGGGCCCAAGAGACCCAGTACTTC.

The V gene is TRBV4-2, the J gene TRBJ2-5; 7 bases map to TRBD1. Germline assignment: CDR1 LGHNA and CDR2 YNFKEQ. J lost 4 bases, V lost 0 bases, and 8 bases had no gene match. The CDR3 contains 16 residues. The CDR3 coding sequence is TGTGCCAGCAGCCAAGAGCCTGCAGGGGGTTTAGAGACCCAGTACTTC. It yields the protein CASSQEPAGGLETQYF.

The rearrangement joins TRBV7-9 to TRBJ2-5, with 8 nucleotides matching TRBD2. The V and J ends lost 5 bases and 7 bases, in that order; junction bases with no gene match: 9. Germline CDR1 SEHNR, CDR2 FQNEAQ (reference sequence). The CDR3 spans 14 residues. Here the CDR3 reads CASSTAGAGGTQYF. The DNA for the CDR3 is TGTGCCAGCAGCACAGCGGGGGCTGGGGGGACCCAGTACTTC.

This CDR3 reads CASRRTGRPYISGNTIYF. The CDR3 DNA reads as TGTGCCAGCCGCCGGACAGGAAGGCCCTACATCTCTGGAAACACCATATATTTT. The chain employs TRBV19 and TRBJ1-3, with TRBD1 identical over 7 bases. Unmatched junction bases numbered 17, after V lost 9 bases and J lost 0 bases. The CDR3 has 18 amino acids. Germline V gene lookup returns CDR1 LNHDA and CDR2 SQIVND (reference sequence).

The rearrangement links TRBV13 to TRBJ1-6; D gene uncertain. CDR3 length equals 15 residues. Germline CDR1 and CDR2: PRHDT and FYEKMQ (reference sequence). V lost 6 bases to trimming and J lost 7 bases, with 16 bases between them. The DNA for the CDR3 is TGTGCCAGCAGGCGAAGCGGGCGCGAGAATTCACCCCTCCACTTT. It yields the protein CASRRSGRENSPLHF.

V usage is TRBV7-3 and J usage is TRBJ2-2; 7 bases are a match to TRBD2. Germline values: CDR1 SGHTA, CDR2 FQGTGA. Trimming cost V 8 bases and J 5 bases; bases outside gene matches: 8. The CDR3 consists of 14 residues. The CDR3, as DNA: TGTGCCAGCCGGGTGGCCGGGGGGACCGGGGAGCTGTTTTTT. This translates into CASRVAGGTGELFF.

This rearrangement joins TRBV9 to TRBJ2-7, with D possibly matching TRBD2 (5 bases). CDR3 length: 13 amino acids. Per the germline V gene, CDR1 is SGDLS and CDR2 is YYNGEE. Trimming left V 5 bases short and J 1 base short, with 10 bases between. The CDR3 spells CASSYRGSYEQYF. In nucleotides, the CDR3 is TGTGCCAGCAGTTATAGAGGGTCCTACGAGCAGTACTTC.

The chain joins TRBV7-2 to TRBJ2-2; tentatively, D is TRBD2 (5 bases). CDR3 length: 13 amino acids. CDR1 is SGHTA and CDR2 is FQGNSA in the germline V gene. The V gene lost 3 bases and the J gene lost 4 bases, with 6 bases spanning the gap. The CDR3 loop is CASSFGITGELFF. DNA for the CDR3: TGTGCCAGCAGCTTCGGGATCACCGGGGAGCTGTTTTTT.

This chain uses TRBV4-2 with TRBJ1-1; D not resolved. The CDR3 consists of 15 residues. From germline, CDR1 is LGHNA and CDR2 YNFKEQ. Between the trimmed V and J ends, which lost 0 bases and 8 bases, there was a span of 16 bases. The CDR3 region has the DNA TGTGCCAGCAGCCAAGAATGGTTCGGGAGTACCGAAGCTTTCTTT. Translated, it gives CASSQEWFGSTEAFF.

There are a few counts of this clone. The chain employs TRBV14 and TRBJ2-5, with TRBD2 as a possible D gene (6 bases). The V gene lost 1 base and the J gene lost 4 bases, with 10 bases spanning the gap. Germline assignment: CDR1 SGHDN and CDR2 FVKESK. The CDR3 is 14 amino acids. CDR3 DNA: TGTGCCAGCAGCCAAGGTCTCGGGGGAGAGACCCAGTACTTC. Translated: CASSQGLGGETQYF.

The genes are TRBV10-1 and TRBJ1-2; tentatively, D is TRBD1 (6 bases). This CDR3 is 12 amino acids long. Trimming took off 8 bases at V and 2 bases at J, with 9 bases between the two ends. Per germline, CDR1 WNHNN and CDR2 SYGVQD (reference sequence). The CDR3 here is CASGGRNYGYTF. The CDR3, as DNA: TGCGCCAGCGGGGGCAGGAACTATGGCTACACCTTC.

This chain uses TRBV12-3 or TRBV12-4 with TRBJ2-5; unclear D gene. This CDR3 has 13 residues. The V end lost 3 bases, the J end lost 0 bases, and 5 bases lay between the germline ends. CDR3 DNA sequence: TGTGCCAGCAGTTTTCTTAACCAAGAGACCCAGTACTTC. This translates into CASSFLNQETQYF.

The J gene is TRBJ1-2, the V gene TRBV7-9; D is uncertain. The CDR3 runs to 16 residues. V shed 1 base and J shed 5 bases, with 17 bases lying between them. Germline V lookup: CDR1 SEHNR, CDR2 FQNEAQ (reference sequence). The CDR3 spells CASSLDRGGSSYGYTF. CDR3 coding DNA: TGTGCCAGCAGCTTAGATCGCGGAGGGTCGAGTTATGGCTACACCTTC.

The chain joins TRBV5-1 to TRBJ1-2, with TRBD1 matching 10 bases. The V gene end was trimmed by 4 bases and the J gene end by 8 bases; junction bases not matched to a gene: 8. The CDR3 runs to 14 residues. CDR1 and CDR2 (germline): SGHRS, YFSETQ. Here the CDR3 DNA reads TGCGCCAGCAGCCTTGGACAGGGGGTGGGAGGCTACACCTTC. Translated: CASSLGQGVGGYTF.